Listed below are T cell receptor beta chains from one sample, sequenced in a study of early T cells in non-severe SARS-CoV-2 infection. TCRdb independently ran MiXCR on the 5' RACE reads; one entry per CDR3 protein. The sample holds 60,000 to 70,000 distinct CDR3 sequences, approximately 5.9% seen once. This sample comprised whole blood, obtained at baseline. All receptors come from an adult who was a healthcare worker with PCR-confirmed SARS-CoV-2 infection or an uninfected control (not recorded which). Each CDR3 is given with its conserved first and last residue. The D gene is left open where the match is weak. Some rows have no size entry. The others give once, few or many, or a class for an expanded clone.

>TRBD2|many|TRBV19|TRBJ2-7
CASSDLAGIYEQYF
TGTGCCAGTTCAGATCTAGCGGGGATCTACGAGCAGTACTTC
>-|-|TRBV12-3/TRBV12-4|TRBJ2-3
CASSLAGANTDTQYF
TGTGCCAGCAGTTTAGCGGGGGCAAACACAGATACGCAGTATTTT
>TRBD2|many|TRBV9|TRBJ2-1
CASNAGRENEQFF
TGTGCCAGCAACGCCGGGAGGGAAAATGAGCAGTTCTTC
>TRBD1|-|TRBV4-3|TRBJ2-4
CASSQDLTGPNIQYF
TGCGCCAGCAGCCAAGATTTGACAGGGCCAAACATTCAGTACTTC
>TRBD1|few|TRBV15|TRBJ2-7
CALDRVSSEQYF
TGTGCTCTGGACAGGGTCTCTTCCGAGCAGTACTTC
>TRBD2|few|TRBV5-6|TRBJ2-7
CASSLRFRGRAYEQYF
TGTGCCAGCAGCTTGCGGTTCCGAGGGAGGGCCTACGAGCAGTACTTC
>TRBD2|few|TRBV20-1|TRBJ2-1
CSARDPGLAGYNEQFF
TGCAGTGCTAGAGATCCGGGACTAGCTGGGTACAATGAGCAGTTCTTC
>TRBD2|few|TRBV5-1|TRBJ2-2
CASSFSGSGTGELFF
TGCGCCAGCAGCTTTAGCGGGAGCGGCACCGGGGAGCTGTTTTTT
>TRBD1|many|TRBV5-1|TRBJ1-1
CASSRGQGARAEAFF
TGCGCCAGCAGCAGGGGACAGGGGGCGAGAGCTGAAGCTTTCTTT
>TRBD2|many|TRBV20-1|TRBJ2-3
CSALRLAGGTDTQYF
TGCAGTGCTCTCCGACTAGCGGGAGGTACAGATACGCAGTATTTT
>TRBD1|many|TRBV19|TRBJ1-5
CASSLGQGAWQPQHF
TGTGCCAGTAGTTTGGGACAGGGGGCTTGGCAGCCCCAGCATTTT
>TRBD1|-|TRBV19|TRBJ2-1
CASTGTGGWSRNEQFF
TGTGCCAGCACCGGGACAGGGGGCTGGAGTCGCAATGAGCAGTTCTTC
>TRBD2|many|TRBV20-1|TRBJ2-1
CSATKTSGSGDEQFF
TGCAGTGCTACGAAAACTAGCGGGAGTGGGGATGAGCAGTTCTTC
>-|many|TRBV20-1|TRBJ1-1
CSARGGNTEAFF
TGCAGTGCTAGGGGCGGAAACACTGAAGCTTTCTTT
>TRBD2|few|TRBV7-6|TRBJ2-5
CASSPRGSGREETQYF
TGTGCCAGCAGCCCAAGAGGTAGCGGGAGAGAAGAGACCCAGTACTTC
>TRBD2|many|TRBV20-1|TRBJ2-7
CSARGGLAGGSSYEQYF
TGCAGTGCTAGGGGGGGACTAGCGGGAGGGAGCTCCTACGAGCAGTACTTC
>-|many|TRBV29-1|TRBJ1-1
CSGKQGMDTEAFF
TGCAGCGGAAAGCAGGGCATGGACACTGAAGCTTTCTTT
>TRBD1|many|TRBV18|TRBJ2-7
CASSPVTGQGAYPYEQYF
TGTGCCAGCTCACCAGTTACGGGACAGGGCGCATATCCCTACGAGCAGTACTTC
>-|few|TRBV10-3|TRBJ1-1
CAIREMDTEAFF
TGTGCCATCAGGGAGATGGACACTGAAGCTTTCTTT
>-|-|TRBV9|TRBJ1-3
CASSTQGRGPGNTIYF
TGTGCCAGCAGCACCCAGGGGAGGGGCCCTGGAAACACCATATATTTT
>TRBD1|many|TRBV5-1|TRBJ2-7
CASSPVPGQTYEQYF
TGCGCCAGCAGCCCAGTCCCGGGACAGACCTACGAGCAGTACTTC
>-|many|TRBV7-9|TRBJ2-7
CASSLTSLRGRSTYEQYF
TGTGCCAGCAGCCTAACGAGTTTGAGGGGTCGGAGTACCTACGAGCAGTACTTC
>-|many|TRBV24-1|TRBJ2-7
CATSSQGYEQYF
TGTGCCACCAGTTCCCAGGGCTACGAGCAGTACTTC
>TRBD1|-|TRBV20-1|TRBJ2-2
CSAQRPGQGAGELFF
TGCAGTGCTCAACGACCGGGACAGGGGGCCGGGGAGCTGTTTTTT
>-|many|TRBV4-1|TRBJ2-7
CASSQVNGYAEQYF
TGCGCCAGCAGCCAAGTTAACGGCTACGCCGAGCAGTACTTC
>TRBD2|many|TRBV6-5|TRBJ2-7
CASSSPGLAGRYEQYF
TGTGCCAGCAGTTCCCCGGGACTAGCGGGAAGGTACGAGCAGTACTTC
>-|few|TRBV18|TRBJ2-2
CASSRPERNTGELFF
TGTGCCAGCTCACGGCCTGAAAGAAACACCGGGGAGCTGTTTTTT
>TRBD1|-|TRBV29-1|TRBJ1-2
CSVRDRGRNGYTF
TGCAGCGTAAGGGACAGGGGGCGCAACGGCTACACCTTC
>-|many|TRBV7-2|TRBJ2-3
CASSSRRDTQYF
TGTGCCAGCAGCTCGCGTAGAGATACGCAGTATTTT
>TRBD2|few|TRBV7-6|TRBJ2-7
CASSSVAGEGEQYF
TGTGCCAGCAGCTCCGTAGCGGGAGAGGGCGAGCAGTACTTC
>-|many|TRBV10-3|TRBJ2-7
CAISESRYTPTYEQYF
TGTGCCATCAGTGAGTCGAGGTACACTCCGACCTACGAGCAGTACTTC
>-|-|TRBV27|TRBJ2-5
CASSFSPRETQYF
TGTGCCAGCAGTTTCTCCCCTCGGGAGACCCAGTACTTC
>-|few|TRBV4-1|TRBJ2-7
CASSSFLGAGSSYEQYF
TGCGCCAGCAGCTCGTTTCTAGGCGCCGGGAGCTCCTACGAGCAGTACTTC
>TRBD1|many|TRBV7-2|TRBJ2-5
CASSGDRQETQYF
TGTGCCAGCAGCGGGGACAGACAAGAGACCCAGTACTTC
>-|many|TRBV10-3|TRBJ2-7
CAIQEESRGSYEQYF
TGTGCCATCCAAGAGGAGAGCCGGGGATCCTACGAGCAGTACTTC
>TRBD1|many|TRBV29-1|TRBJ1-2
CSVEGDRGNYGYTF
TGCAGCGTTGAAGGGGACAGGGGGAACTATGGCTACACCTTC
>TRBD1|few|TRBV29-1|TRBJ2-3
CSERRQGSKLDF
TGCAGCGAGCGAAGACAGGGGTCCAAGTTGGATTTT
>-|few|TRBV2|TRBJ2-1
CASSEEVGPPHNEQFF
TGTGCCAGCAGTGAAGAAGTGGGGCCACCCCACAATGAGCAGTTCTTC
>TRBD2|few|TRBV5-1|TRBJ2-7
CASSLAGGLSVEQYF
TGCGCCAGCAGCTTGGCGGGAGGCCTCTCTGTCGAGCAGTACTTC
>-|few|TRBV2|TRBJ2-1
CASRKAPSSGNEQFF
TGTGCCAGCAGAAAGGCCCCTTCCTCTGGCAATGAGCAGTTCTTC
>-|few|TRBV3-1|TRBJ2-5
CASSQHTGFETQYF
TGTGCCAGCAGCCAGCATACAGGGTTTGAGACCCAGTACTTC
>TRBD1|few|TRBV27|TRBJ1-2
CASRGQGGYGYTF
TGTGCCAGCAGGGGACAGGGAGGCTATGGCTACACCTTC
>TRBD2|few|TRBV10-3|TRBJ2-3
CAIRATSVSTDTQYF
TGTGCCATCAGGGCGACTAGCGTTAGCACGGATACGCAGTATTTT
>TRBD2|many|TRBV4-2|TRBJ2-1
CASSQDVGLAVENEQFF
TGTGCCAGCAGCCAAGATGTGGGACTAGCGGTTGAAAATGAGCAGTTCTTC
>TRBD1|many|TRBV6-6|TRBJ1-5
CASSWTGGNQPQHF
TGTGCCAGCAGTTGGACAGGGGGCAATCAGCCCCAGCATTTT
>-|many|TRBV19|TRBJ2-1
CASQGGNYNEQFF
TGTGCCAGCCAAGGGGGGAATTACAATGAGCAGTTCTTC
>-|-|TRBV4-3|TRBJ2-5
CASSQDGGAMTQYF
TGCGCCAGCAGCCAAGATGGAGGAGCCATGACCCAGTACTTC
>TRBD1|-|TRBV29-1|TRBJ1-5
CSVRGQDFTQPQHF
TGCAGCGTAAGAGGACAGGATTTCACTCAGCCCCAGCATTTT